A selection of T cell receptor beta chains follows, all from one sample in a study of blood T cells in healthy people across ages. TCRdb re-called the 5' RACE reads through MiXCR, storing one row per CDR3 protein. Among 700,000 to 900,000 distinct CDR3 sequences listed, around half were seen once. Sequences were obtained from blood. The receptors come from a man aged 80 or over in good health. Each CDR3 is given with its conserved first and last residue. A D gene is named only where the DNA matches it firmly. Clone size appears in some rows only: once, few, many, or a class for an expanded clone.

D gene: TRBD1
V gene: TRBV11-2
clone size: NA
J gene: TRBJ1-2
CDR3 protein: CASRATGVPGYTF
CDR3 DNA: TGTGCCAGCAGGGCCACAGGGGTGCCGGGCTACACCTTC

D gene: NA
V gene: TRBV5-6
clone size: few
J gene: TRBJ2-6
CDR3 protein: CASSLAGDGANVLTF
CDR3 DNA: TGTGCCAGCAGCTTGGCAGGGGATGGGGCCAACGTCCTGACTTTC

D gene: TRBD2
V gene: TRBV27
clone size: few
J gene: TRBJ2-3
CDR3 protein: CASSLAGGTQYF
CDR3 DNA: TGTGCCAGCAGTTTAGCGGGGGGTACGCAGTATTTT

D gene: NA
V gene: TRBV29-1
clone size: NA
J gene: TRBJ1-4
CDR3 protein: CSITGTGREKLFF
CDR3 DNA: TGCAGCATAACAGGGACGGGGCGAGAAAAACTGTTTTTT

D gene: NA
V gene: TRBV6-6
clone size: NA
J gene: TRBJ2-3
CDR3 protein: CASSWGGSDTQYF
CDR3 DNA: TGTGCCAGCAGTTGGGGGGGCTCAGATACGCAGTATTTT

D gene: NA
V gene: TRBV4-2
clone size: NA
J gene: TRBJ2-7
CDR3 protein: CASSRSAGTYEQYF
CDR3 DNA: TGTGCCAGCAGCCGCTCGGCAGGGACCTACGAGCAGTACTTC

D gene: NA
V gene: TRBV20-1
clone size: NA
J gene: TRBJ2-4
CDR3 protein: CSARDGEAKNIQYF
CDR3 DNA: TGCAGTGCTAGAGATGGGGAGGCCAAAAACATTCAGTACTTC

D gene: NA
V gene: TRBV7-8
clone size: NA
J gene: TRBJ2-7
CDR3 protein: CASFGGGTTYEQYF
CDR3 DNA: TGTGCCAGCTTCGGGGGCGGGACGACCTACGAGCAGTACTTC

D gene: TRBD2
V gene: TRBV5-1
clone size: NA
J gene: TRBJ2-1
CDR3 protein: CASSPGTSGSGGYNEQFF
CDR3 DNA: TGCGCCAGCAGCCCGGGGACTAGCGGGAGCGGGGGCTACAATGAGCAGTTCTTC

D gene: NA
V gene: TRBV12-3/TRBV12-4
clone size: NA
J gene: TRBJ1-4
CDR3 protein: CASSSDVEKLFF
CDR3 DNA: TGTGCCAGCAGTTCGGACGTTGAAAAACTGTTTTTT

D gene: NA
V gene: TRBV20-1
clone size: many
J gene: TRBJ1-2
CDR3 protein: CSARVGQNYGYTF
CDR3 DNA: TGCAGTGCTAGGGTTGGGCAGAACTATGGCTACACCTTC

D gene: NA
V gene: TRBV7-8
clone size: NA
J gene: TRBJ2-7
CDR3 protein: CASSLGGAGSFPYEQYF
CDR3 DNA: TGTGCCAGCAGCTTAGGAGGGGCAGGGAGTTTTCCCTACGAGCAGTACTTC

D gene: NA
V gene: TRBV5-1
clone size: NA
J gene: TRBJ2-7
CDR3 protein: CASSLDRFLYEQYF
CDR3 DNA: TGCGCCAGCAGCCTCGACAGGTTTCTATACGAGCAGTACTTC

D gene: TRBD2
V gene: TRBV20-1
clone size: few
J gene: TRBJ2-3
CDR3 protein: CSAREVGLAGHRYAYF
CDR3 DNA: TGCAGTGCTAGAGAGGTTGGACTAGCGGGACACAGATACGCGTATTTT

D gene: TRBD1
V gene: TRBV28
clone size: few
J gene: TRBJ2-7
CDR3 protein: CASSLAGTVGEQYF
CDR3 DNA: TGTGCCAGCAGTTTGGCCGGGACAGTCGGCGAGCAGTACTTC

D gene: NA
V gene: TRBV2
clone size: NA
J gene: TRBJ2-7
CDR3 protein: CASSEDSIYEQYF
CDR3 DNA: TGTGCCAGCAGTGAAGACAGTATCTACGAGCAGTACTTC

D gene: TRBD1
V gene: TRBV5-1
clone size: NA
J gene: TRBJ1-5
CDR3 protein: CASSLGQGVSQPQHF
CDR3 DNA: TGCGCCAGCAGCTTGGGCCAGGGGGTAAGTCAGCCCCAGCATTTT

D gene: NA
V gene: TRBV2
clone size: NA
J gene: TRBJ1-5
CDR3 protein: CASSGYRDQPQHF
CDR3 DNA: TGTGCCAGCAGCGGGTACAGGGATCAGCCCCAGCATTTT

D gene: NA
V gene: TRBV7-2
clone size: NA
J gene: TRBJ1-2
CDR3 protein: CASTIGGPANYGYTF
CDR3 DNA: TGTGCCAGCACCATAGGGGGACCAGCTAACTATGGCTACACCTTC

D gene: TRBD1
V gene: TRBV29-1
clone size: NA
J gene: TRBJ1-1
CDR3 protein: CSVVRSGGRNTEAFF
CDR3 DNA: TGCAGCGTTGTTAGGTCAGGGGGTCGGAATACTGAAGCTTTCTTT

D gene: NA
V gene: TRBV6-6
clone size: NA
J gene: TRBJ2-3
CDR3 protein: CSSGTSTDTQYF
CDR3 DNA: TGTAGTAGCGGAACTAGCACAGATACGCAGTATTTT

D gene: TRBD1
V gene: TRBV27
clone size: NA
J gene: TRBJ2-6
CDR3 protein: CASSTGQLSSGANVLTF
CDR3 DNA: TGTGCCAGCAGTACGGGACAGCTCAGCTCTGGGGCCAACGTCCTGACTTTC

D gene: NA
V gene: TRBV9
clone size: few
J gene: TRBJ2-5
CDR3 protein: CASSARRGLETQYF
CDR3 DNA: TGTGCCAGCAGCGCGAGACGCGGTTTGGAGACCCAGTACTTC

D gene: NA
V gene: TRBV24-1
clone size: NA
J gene: TRBJ1-2
CDR3 protein: CATSDPDSPYGYTF
CDR3 DNA: TGTGCCACCAGTGACCCCGACAGCCCCTATGGCTACACCTTC

D gene: TRBD1
V gene: TRBV24-1
clone size: once
J gene: TRBJ2-1
CDR3 protein: CATSDWGSRGFHEQFF
CDR3 DNA: TGTGCCACCAGTGATTGGGGGAGCAGGGGGTTCCATGAGCAGTTCTTC

D gene: NA
V gene: TRBV7-8
clone size: NA
J gene: TRBJ1-1
CDR3 protein: CASSPGSGRKNTEAFF
CDR3 DNA: TGTGCCAGCAGCCCCGGTTCGGGACGGAAGAACACTGAAGCTTTCTTT

D gene: TRBD2
V gene: TRBV5-1
clone size: NA
J gene: TRBJ2-3
CDR3 protein: CASSLDPGLAGVAATQYF
CDR3 DNA: TGCGCCAGCAGCTTGGATCCGGGACTAGCGGGAGTCGCGGCTACGCAGTATTTT

D gene: TRBD1
V gene: TRBV20-1
clone size: NA
J gene: TRBJ1-4
CDR3 protein: CSAPHGTANEKLFF
CDR3 DNA: TGCAGTGCCCCACACGGGACAGCCAATGAAAAACTGTTTTTT

D gene: TRBD1
V gene: TRBV6-6
clone size: few
J gene: TRBJ2-3
CDR3 protein: CASSTGQGARYAYF
CDR3 DNA: TGTGCCAGCAGTACGGGACAGGGGGCCAGATACGCGTATTTT

D gene: NA
V gene: TRBV7-2
clone size: few
J gene: TRBJ1-5
CDR3 protein: CASSSRNNQPQHF
CDR3 DNA: TGTGCCAGCAGCTCAAGGAACAATCAGCCCCAGCATTTT

D gene: NA
V gene: TRBV12-3/TRBV12-4
clone size: NA
J gene: TRBJ2-1
CDR3 protein: CASTTNLGEQFF
CDR3 DNA: TGTGCCAGCACCACGAATTTGGGTGAGCAGTTCTTC

D gene: NA
V gene: TRBV21-1
clone size: NA
J gene: TRBJ2-5
CDR3 protein: CASSLRDRGGETQYF
CDR3 DNA: TGTGCCAGCAGCCTCCGGGACAGGGGCGGAGAGACCCAGTACTTC

D gene: NA
V gene: TRBV25-1
clone size: NA
J gene: TRBJ2-1
CDR3 protein: CASGPFGTQQGNEQFF
CDR3 DNA: TGTGCCAGCGGGCCCTTCGGGACTCAGCAGGGCAATGAGCAGTTCTTC

D gene: TRBD1
V gene: TRBV7-8
clone size: few
J gene: TRBJ2-7
CDR3 protein: CASSSPPGQGYEQYF
CDR3 DNA: TGTGCCAGCAGCTCCCCTCCGGGACAGGGCTACGAGCAGTACTTC

D gene: NA
V gene: TRBV27
clone size: few
J gene: TRBJ1-5
CDR3 protein: CASSLSGSWGQPQHF
CDR3 DNA: TGTGCCAGCAGTTTATCGGGAAGTTGGGGCCAGCCCCAGCATTTT

D gene: TRBD1
V gene: TRBV5-6
clone size: NA
J gene: TRBJ1-4
CDR3 protein: CASSFLTGPNEKLFF
CDR3 DNA: TGTGCCAGCAGCTTCCTGACAGGGCCAAATGAAAAACTGTTTTTT

D gene: TRBD1
V gene: TRBV5-1
clone size: NA
J gene: TRBJ2-7
CDR3 protein: CASSPEGQGAYEQYF
CDR3 DNA: TGCGCCAGCAGCCCGGAGGGACAGGGGGCATACGAGCAGTACTTC

D gene: NA
V gene: TRBV28
clone size: NA
J gene: TRBJ2-7
CDR3 protein: CASSRALNYEQYF
CDR3 DNA: TGTGCCAGCAGTCGGGCCTTAAACTACGAGCAGTACTTC

D gene: TRBD1
V gene: TRBV6-6
clone size: NA
J gene: TRBJ1-3
CDR3 protein: CAAGTAFGNTIYF
CDR3 DNA: TGTGCCGCCGGGACAGCATTTGGAAACACCATATATTTT

D gene: TRBD2
V gene: TRBV10-2
clone size: NA
J gene: TRBJ2-7
CDR3 protein: CASSPIAGGLSSYEQYF
CDR3 DNA: TGCGCCAGCAGCCCTATAGCGGGAGGCCTCAGCTCCTACGAGCAGTACTTC

D gene: NA
V gene: TRBV20-1
clone size: few
J gene: TRBJ2-1
CDR3 protein: CSARRASDEQFF
CDR3 DNA: TGCAGTGCTAGAAGGGCTAGCGATGAGCAGTTCTTC

D gene: NA
V gene: TRBV5-1
clone size: NA
J gene: TRBJ1-1
CDR3 protein: CASSTQGGTEAFF
CDR3 DNA: TGCGCCAGCAGCACCCAGGGAGGCACTGAAGCTTTCTTT

D gene: NA
V gene: TRBV3-1
clone size: once
J gene: TRBJ2-7
CDR3 protein: CASSTRDPYNEQYF
CDR3 DNA: TGTGCCAGCAGCACCCGGGACCCATACAATGAGCAGTACTTC

D gene: NA
V gene: TRBV14
clone size: NA
J gene: TRBJ2-1
CDR3 protein: CASNRNPYNEQFF
CDR3 DNA: TGTGCCAGCAACAGGAACCCCTACAATGAGCAGTTCTTC

D gene: NA
V gene: TRBV12-3/TRBV12-4
clone size: NA
J gene: TRBJ2-5
CDR3 protein: CASSSFGQETQYF
CDR3 DNA: TGTGCCAGCAGTTCCTTTGGCCAGGAGACCCAGTACTTC

D gene: NA
V gene: TRBV7-2
clone size: NA
J gene: TRBJ2-7
CDR3 protein: CASSLGTAGNYEQYF
CDR3 DNA: TGTGCCAGCAGCTTAGGGACGGCGGGAAACTACGAGCAGTACTTC

D gene: NA
V gene: TRBV2
clone size: NA
J gene: TRBJ2-7
CDR3 protein: CASSPVGPYEQYF
CDR3 DNA: TGTGCCAGCAGTCCGGTCGGGCCCTACGAGCAGTACTTC

D gene: NA
V gene: TRBV20-1
clone size: few
J gene: TRBJ2-4
CDR3 protein: CSAQRGVVNIQYF
CDR3 DNA: TGCAGTGCTCAGAGAGGGGTGGTAAACATTCAGTACTTC

D gene: NA
V gene: TRBV3-1
clone size: few
J gene: TRBJ2-3
CDR3 protein: CASSQDGLGGGYAYF
CDR3 DNA: TGTGCCAGCAGCCAAGATGGTCTTGGCGGAGGGTACGCGTATTTT

D gene: NA
V gene: TRBV20-1
clone size: NA
J gene: TRBJ2-3
CDR3 protein: CSARDPWRGTDTQYF
CDR3 DNA: TGCAGTGCTAGGGACCCCTGGAGGGGCACAGATACGCAGTATTTT

D gene: NA
V gene: TRBV12-3/TRBV12-4
clone size: NA
J gene: TRBJ2-1
CDR3 protein: CASSLYRPSDEQFF
CDR3 DNA: TGTGCCAGCAGTTTATACAGGCCCTCGGATGAGCAGTTCTTC